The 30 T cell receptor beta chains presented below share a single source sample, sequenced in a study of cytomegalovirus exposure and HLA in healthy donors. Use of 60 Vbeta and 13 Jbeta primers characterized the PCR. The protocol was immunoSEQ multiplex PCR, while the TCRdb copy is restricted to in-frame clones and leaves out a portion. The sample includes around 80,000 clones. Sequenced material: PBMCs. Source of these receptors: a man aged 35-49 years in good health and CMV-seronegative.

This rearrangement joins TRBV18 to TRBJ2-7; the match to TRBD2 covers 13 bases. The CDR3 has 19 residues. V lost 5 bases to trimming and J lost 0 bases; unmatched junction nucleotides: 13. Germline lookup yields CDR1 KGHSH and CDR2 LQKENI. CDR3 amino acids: CASSTRTSGSVGSSYEQYF. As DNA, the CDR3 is TGTGCCAGCTCAACTCGGACTAGCGGGAGTGTAGGGAGCTCCTACGAGCAGTACTTC.

The DNA for the CDR3 is TGTGCCAGCAGCAGAAGCGGGGGGAACACCGGGGAGCTGTTTTTT. It encodes CASSRSGGNTGELFF. The rearrangement uses TRBV5-5 and TRBJ2-2; 8 nucleotides agree with TRBD2. The CDR3 sequence is 15 residues long. The germline CDR1 and CDR2 sequences are SGHKS and YYEKEE (reference sequence). J lost 1 base, V lost 4 bases, and 3 bases had no gene match. The complete variable domain, with remaining parts taken from reference TRBV5-5 and TRBJ2-2, reads DAGVTQSPTHLIKTRGQQVTLRCSPISGHKSVSWYQQVLGQGPQFIFQYYEKEERGRGNFPDRFSARQFPNYSSELNVNALLLGDSALYLCASSRSGGNTGELFFGEGSRLTVL.

CDR3 bases: TGTGCCAGCAGTGAAATCTACTGGGAGGGAGTGGAGGGCTACACCTTC. Encoded protein: CASSEIYWEGVEGYTF. The chain joins TRBV2 to TRBJ1-2; D not certain. CDR3 length: 16 residues. Germline CDR1 and CDR2: SNHLY and FYNNEI. V was shortened by 2 bases and J by 8 bases, with 21 bases between the two germline ends. Full variable domain (missing parts from reference TRBV2 and TRBJ1-2): EPEVTQTPSHQVTQMGQEVILRCVPISNHLYFYWYRQILGQKVEFLVSFYNNEISEKSEIFDDQFSVERPDGSNFTLKIRSTKLEDSAMYFCASSEIYWEGVEGYTFGSGTRLTVV.

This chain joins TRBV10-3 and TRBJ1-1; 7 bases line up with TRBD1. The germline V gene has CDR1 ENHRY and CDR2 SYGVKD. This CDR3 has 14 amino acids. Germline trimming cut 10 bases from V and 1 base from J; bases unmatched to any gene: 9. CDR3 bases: TGTGCCACCAGGGGGGACAGCGAGAACACTGAAGCTTTCTTT. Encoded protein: CATRGDSENTEAFF.

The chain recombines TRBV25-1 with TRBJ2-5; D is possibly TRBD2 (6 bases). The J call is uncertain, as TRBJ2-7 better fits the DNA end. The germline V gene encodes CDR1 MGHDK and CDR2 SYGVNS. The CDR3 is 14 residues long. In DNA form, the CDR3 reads TGTGCCAGCAGTGAATGGGGGGACTCCTACGAGCAGTACTTC. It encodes CASSEWGDSYEQYF.

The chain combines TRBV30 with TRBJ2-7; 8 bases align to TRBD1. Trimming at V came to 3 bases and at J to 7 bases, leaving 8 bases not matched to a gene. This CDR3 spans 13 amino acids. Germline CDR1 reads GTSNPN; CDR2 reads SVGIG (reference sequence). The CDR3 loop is CAWRVRGRGEQYF. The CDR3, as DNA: TGTGCCTGGAGGGTCAGGGGGCGCGGGGAGCAGTACTTC.

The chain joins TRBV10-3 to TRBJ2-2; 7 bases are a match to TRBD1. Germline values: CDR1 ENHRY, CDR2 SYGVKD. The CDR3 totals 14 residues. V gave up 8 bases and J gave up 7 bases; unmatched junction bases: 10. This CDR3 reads CAISGAGGIGELFF. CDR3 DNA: TGTGCCATCTCAGGGGCAGGGGGTATCGGGGAGCTGTTTTTT.

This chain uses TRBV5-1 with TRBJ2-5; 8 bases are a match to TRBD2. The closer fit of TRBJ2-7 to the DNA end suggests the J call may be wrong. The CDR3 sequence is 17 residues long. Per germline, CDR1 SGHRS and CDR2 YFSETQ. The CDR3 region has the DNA TGCGCCAGCAGCCTTGGGTTCATCGGGACTAGTCTCTACGAGCAGTACTTC. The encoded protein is CASSLGFIGTSLYEQYF.

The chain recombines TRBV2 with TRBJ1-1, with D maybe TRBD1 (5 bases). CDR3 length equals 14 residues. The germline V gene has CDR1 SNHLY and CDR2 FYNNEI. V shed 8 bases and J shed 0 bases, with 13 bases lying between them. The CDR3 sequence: CASGLGGMNTEAFF. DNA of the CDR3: TGTGCCAGCGGACTTGGGGGGATGAACACTGAAGCTTTCTTT.

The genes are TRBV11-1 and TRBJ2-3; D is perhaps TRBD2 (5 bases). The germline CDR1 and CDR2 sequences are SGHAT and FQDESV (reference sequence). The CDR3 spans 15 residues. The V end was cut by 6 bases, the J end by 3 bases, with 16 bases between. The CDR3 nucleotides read TGTGCCAGCAGACTTACGAGGGTTGAGACAGATACGCAGTATTTT. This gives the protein CASRLTRVETDTQYF.

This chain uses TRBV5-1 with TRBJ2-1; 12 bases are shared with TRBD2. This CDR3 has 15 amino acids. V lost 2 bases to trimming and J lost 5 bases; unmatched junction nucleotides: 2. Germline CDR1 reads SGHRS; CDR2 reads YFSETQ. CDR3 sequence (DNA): TGCGCCAGCAGCTTCACTAGCGGGGGGCACAATGAGCAGTTCTTC. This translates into CASSFTSGGHNEQFF.

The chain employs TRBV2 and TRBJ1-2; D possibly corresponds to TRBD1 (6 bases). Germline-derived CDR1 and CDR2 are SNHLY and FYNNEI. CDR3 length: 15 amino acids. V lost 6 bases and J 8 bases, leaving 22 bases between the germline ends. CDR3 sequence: CASRFLAGVGGGYTF. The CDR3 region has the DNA TGTGCCAGCAGATTTTTAGCAGGGGTCGGAGGCGGCTACACCTTC.

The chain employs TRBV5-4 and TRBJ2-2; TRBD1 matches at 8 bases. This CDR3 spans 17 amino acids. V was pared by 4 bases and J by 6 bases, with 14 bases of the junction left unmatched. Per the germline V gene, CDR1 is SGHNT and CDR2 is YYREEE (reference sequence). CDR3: CASSVRTGPGFSGELFF. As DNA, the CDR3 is TGTGCCAGCAGCGTACGGACAGGGCCAGGGTTTTCCGGGGAGCTGTTTTTT.

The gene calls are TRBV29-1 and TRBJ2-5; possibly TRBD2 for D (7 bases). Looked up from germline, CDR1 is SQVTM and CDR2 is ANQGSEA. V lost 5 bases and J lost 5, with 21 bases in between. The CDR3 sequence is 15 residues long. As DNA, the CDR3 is TGCAGCGTTACTTGGGGGGGCCGGGGTGCGGAGACCCAGTACTTC. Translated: CSVTWGGRGAETQYF.

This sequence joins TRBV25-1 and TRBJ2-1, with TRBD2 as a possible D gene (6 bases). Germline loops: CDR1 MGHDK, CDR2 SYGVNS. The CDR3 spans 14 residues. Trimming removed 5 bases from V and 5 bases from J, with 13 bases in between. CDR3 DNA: TGTGCCAGCAGTCTCCACGGGGAGGACAATGAGCAGTTCTTC. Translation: CASSLHGEDNEQFF.

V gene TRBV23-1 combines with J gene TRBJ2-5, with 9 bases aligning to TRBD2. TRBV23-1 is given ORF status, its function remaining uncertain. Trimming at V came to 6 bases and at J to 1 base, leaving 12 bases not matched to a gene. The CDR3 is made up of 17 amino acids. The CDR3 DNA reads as TGCGCCAGCAGCCAAGGGCTAGCGGGGCGTCTCCAAGAGACCCAGTACTTC. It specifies CASSQGLAGRLQETQYF.

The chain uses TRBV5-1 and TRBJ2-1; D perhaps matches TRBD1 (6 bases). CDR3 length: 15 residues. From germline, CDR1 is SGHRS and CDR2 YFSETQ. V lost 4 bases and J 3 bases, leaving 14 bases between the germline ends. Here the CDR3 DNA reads TGCGCCAGCAGCGCCGAGGGGGATGGCTACAATGAGCAGTTCTTC. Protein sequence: CASSAEGDGYNEQFF.

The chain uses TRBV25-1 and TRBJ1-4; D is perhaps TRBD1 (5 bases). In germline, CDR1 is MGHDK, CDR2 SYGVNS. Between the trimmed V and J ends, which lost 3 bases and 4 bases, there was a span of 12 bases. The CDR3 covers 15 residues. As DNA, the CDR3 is TGTGCCAGCAGTGACGCCAGGGATAATAATGAAAAACTGTTTTTT. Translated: CASSDARDNNEKLFF.

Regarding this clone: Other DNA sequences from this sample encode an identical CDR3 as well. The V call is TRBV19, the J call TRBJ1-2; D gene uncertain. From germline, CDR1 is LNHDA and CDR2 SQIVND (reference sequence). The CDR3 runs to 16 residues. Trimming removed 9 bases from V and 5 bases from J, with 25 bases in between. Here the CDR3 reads CASSGRGAALWYGYTF. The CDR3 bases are TGTGCCAGCAGTGGTCGGGGTGCCGCGCTTTGGTATGGCTACACCTTC.

CDR3: CASSSLRASGRSSYNEQFF. The CDR3 nucleotides are TGTGCCAGCAGCAGCCTTAGGGCTAGCGGGAGGAGCTCCTACAATGAGCAGTTCTTC. V gene TRBV7-9 combines with J gene TRBJ2-1; 11 positions agree with TRBD2. Germline CDR1 is SEHNR and CDR2 is FQNEAQ (reference sequence). The junction had 12 bases not matched to a gene; V was cut back by 5 bases and J by 0 bases. This CDR3 comprises 19 residues. Using reference TRBV7-9 and TRBJ2-1 for the parts outside the CDR3, the full variable domain is DTGVSQNPRHKITKRGQNVTFRCDPISEHNRLYWYRQTLGQGPEFLTYFQNEAQLEKSRLLSDRFSAERPKGSFSTLEIQRTEQGDSAMYLCASSSLRASGRSSYNEQFFGPGTRLTVL.

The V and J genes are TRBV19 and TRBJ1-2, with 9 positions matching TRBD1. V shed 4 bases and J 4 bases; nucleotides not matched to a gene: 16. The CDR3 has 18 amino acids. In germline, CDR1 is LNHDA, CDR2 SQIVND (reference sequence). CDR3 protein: CASSTLRPQGQGFYGYTF. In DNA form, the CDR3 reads TGTGCCAGTAGTACCCTCCGCCCCCAGGGACAGGGTTTCTATGGCTACACCTTC.

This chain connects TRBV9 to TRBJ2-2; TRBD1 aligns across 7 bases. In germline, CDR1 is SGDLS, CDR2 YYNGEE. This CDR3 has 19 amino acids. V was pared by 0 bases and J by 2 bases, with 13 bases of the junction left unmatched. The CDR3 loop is CASSVAYGTGTDNTGELFF. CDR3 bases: TGTGCCAGCAGCGTAGCTTACGGGACGGGGACAGATAACACCGGGGAGCTGTTTTTT.

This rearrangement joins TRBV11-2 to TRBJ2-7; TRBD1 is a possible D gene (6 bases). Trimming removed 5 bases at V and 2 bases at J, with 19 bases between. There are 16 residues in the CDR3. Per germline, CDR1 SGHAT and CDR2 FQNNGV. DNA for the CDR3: TGTGCCAGCAGCACCGGGACACTTGATCGTACCTACGAGCAGTACTTC. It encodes CASSTGTLDRTYEQYF.

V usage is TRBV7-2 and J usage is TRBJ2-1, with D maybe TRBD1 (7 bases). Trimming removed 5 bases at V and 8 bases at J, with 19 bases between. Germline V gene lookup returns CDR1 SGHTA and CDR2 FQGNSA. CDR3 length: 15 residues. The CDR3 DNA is TGTGCCAGCAGCAGAGAGGTTGGAGGGGGCGATGAGCAGTTCTTC. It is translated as CASSREVGGGDEQFF.

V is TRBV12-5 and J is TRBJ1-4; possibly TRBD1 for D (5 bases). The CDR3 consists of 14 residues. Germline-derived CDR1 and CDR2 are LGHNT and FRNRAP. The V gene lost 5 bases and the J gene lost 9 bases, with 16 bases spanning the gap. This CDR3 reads CASGAGQLEKKLFF. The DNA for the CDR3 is TGTGCTAGTGGTGCGGGGCAACTAGAGAAAAAACTGTTTTTT.

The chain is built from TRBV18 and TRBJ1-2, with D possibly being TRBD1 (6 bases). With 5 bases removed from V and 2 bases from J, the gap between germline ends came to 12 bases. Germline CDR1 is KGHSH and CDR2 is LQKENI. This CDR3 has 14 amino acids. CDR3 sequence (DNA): TGTGCCAGCTCAGCAGAACAGGGCAACTATGGCTACACCTTC. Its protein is CASSAEQGNYGYTF.

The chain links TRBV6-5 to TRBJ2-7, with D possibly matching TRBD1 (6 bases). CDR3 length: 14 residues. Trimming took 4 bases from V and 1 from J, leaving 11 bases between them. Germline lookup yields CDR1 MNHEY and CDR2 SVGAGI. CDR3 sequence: CASSSYRASYEQYF. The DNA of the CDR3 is TGTGCCAGCAGTTCCTACAGGGCTTCCTACGAGCAGTACTTC.

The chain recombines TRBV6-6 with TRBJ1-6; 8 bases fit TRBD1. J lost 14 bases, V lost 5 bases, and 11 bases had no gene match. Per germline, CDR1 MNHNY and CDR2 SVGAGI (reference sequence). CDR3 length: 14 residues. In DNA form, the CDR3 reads TGTGCCAGCAGTACAGGACAGGGAATGGAGGCCCTCCACTTT. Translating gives CASSTGQGMEALHF.

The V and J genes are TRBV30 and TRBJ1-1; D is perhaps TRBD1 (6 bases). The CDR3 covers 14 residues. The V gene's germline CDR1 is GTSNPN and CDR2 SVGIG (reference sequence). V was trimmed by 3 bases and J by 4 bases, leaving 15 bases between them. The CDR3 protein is CAWSKVRGGTEAFF. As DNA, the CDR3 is TGTGCCTGGAGCAAAGTCAGGGGCGGCACTGAAGCTTTCTTT.

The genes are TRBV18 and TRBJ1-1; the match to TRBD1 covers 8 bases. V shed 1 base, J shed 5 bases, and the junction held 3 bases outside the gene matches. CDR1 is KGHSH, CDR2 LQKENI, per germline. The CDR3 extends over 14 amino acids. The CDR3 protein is CASSPRRQGTEAFF. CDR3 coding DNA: TGTGCCAGCTCACCACGTCGACAGGGGACTGAAGCTTTCTTT.